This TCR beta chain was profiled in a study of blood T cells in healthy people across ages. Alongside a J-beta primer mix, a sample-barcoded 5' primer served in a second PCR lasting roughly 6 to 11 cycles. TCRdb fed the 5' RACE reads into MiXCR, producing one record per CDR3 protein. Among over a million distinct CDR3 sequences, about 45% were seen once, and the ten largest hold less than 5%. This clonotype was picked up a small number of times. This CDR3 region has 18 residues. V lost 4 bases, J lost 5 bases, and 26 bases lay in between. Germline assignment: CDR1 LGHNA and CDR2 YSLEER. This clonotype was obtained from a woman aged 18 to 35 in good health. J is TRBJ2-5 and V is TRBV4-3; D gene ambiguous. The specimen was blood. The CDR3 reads CASSPLGSPLNLPETQYF. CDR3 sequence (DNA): TGCGCCAGCAGCCCCCTGGGAAGCCCGTTAAACCTTCCGGAGACCCAGTACTTC.